A single T cell receptor beta chain is shown here with its context. Its cognate antigen is unknown. The time point was: pretreatment peripheral blood. Losses at the gene ends were 9 bases for V and 4 bases for J; bases not matched to a gene: 9. The CDR3 contains 15 residues. Per germline, CDR1 MNHEY and CDR2 SMNVEV (reference sequence). This record comes from a study of PD-L1 blockade in urothelial cancer. The wider study: From 2014, patients received atezolizumab, given as 1,200 mg intravenously every 3 weeks. Whole-study results and caveats: Below-median blood TCR clonality before treatment forecast better survival.

Spiking of synthetic TCR analog templates was performed in each PCR. Clones were sequenced by immunoSEQ multiplex PCR, and TCRdb holds only the in-frame ones, with some missing. The sample records 95,000 or so clones, around 90% being singletons. This TCR derives from a man aged 55-75 years with urothelial cancer. The specimen was PBMCs, collected around atezolizumab (anti-PD-L1) treatment. V gene TRBV27 combines with J gene TRBJ2-1, with 10 bases that match TRBD2. The chain's CDR3 is CASSSVSGGYNEQFF. The CDR3 nucleotides read TGTGCCAGTTCCTCGGTTAGCGGGGGGTACAATGAGCAGTTCTTC.